One sample yielded the 22 T cell receptor beta chains listed below, sequenced in a study of blood T cell repertoires in COVID-19. Here immunoSEQ multiplex PCR was the method, and the copy in TCRdb shows in-frame clones only, minus some. The table has about 520,000 clones, approximately 83% seen once. The sequenced material came from peripheral blood. The receptors stem from a human donor in a cohort sampled during active COVID-19.

This sequence joins TRBV29-1 and TRBJ2-1; 8 nucleotides agree with TRBD2. Germline CDR1 SQVTM, CDR2 ANQGSEA. The CDR3 has 17 residues. V trimming: 1 base; J trimming: 0 bases; junction bases outside the gene matches: 8. CDR3 protein: CSVEGFVAGGSYNEQFF. CDR3 sequence (DNA): TGCAGCGTTGAAGGATTCGTGGCGGGGGGCTCCTACAATGAGCAGTTCTTC.

The chain employs TRBV4-3 and TRBJ2-1; D may be TRBD2 (5 bases). V was trimmed by 4 bases and J by 2 bases, leaving 33 bases between them. CDR1 and CDR2 (germline): LGHNA, YSLEER. The CDR3 runs to 22 residues. The CDR3 DNA reads as TGCGCCAGCAGCCCGTATAACAACCCTGGACTTTCGGACTTATTAGCCTACAATGAGCAGTTCTTC. Translating it yields CASSPYNNPGLSDLLAYNEQFF.

As DNA, the CDR3 is TGTGCCAGCAGCTTCGGGACAGTCGGAGGGGAGACCCAGTACTTC. The encoded protein is CASSFGTVGGETQYF. The chain combines TRBV5-5 with TRBJ2-5; maybe TRBD1 (7 bases). The V gene's germline CDR1 is SGHKS and CDR2 YYEKEE (reference sequence). V was shortened by 2 bases and J by 5 bases, with 16 bases between the two germline ends. The CDR3 totals 15 residues.

There are many counts of this clone. V and J are TRBV7-3 and TRBJ2-5; 10 positions match TRBD2. With 0 bases clipped from V and 12 bases from J, the junction kept 4 bases outside the gene matches. Germline CDR1 is SGHTA and CDR2 is FQGTGA. The CDR3 is 13 residues long. CDR3 in amino acids: CASSLTSGRQKYF. The CDR3 DNA follows: TGTGCCAGCAGCTTAACTAGCGGGAGGCAGAAGTACTTC.

The genes are TRBV2 and TRBJ1-4; the D gene is possibly TRBD1 (5 bases). The V gene's germline CDR1 is SNHLY and CDR2 FYNNEI. CDR3 length: 12 amino acids. V was pared by 8 bases and J by 12 bases, with 16 bases between. The CDR3 region has the DNA TGTGCCAGCGGGGAGGGACGGAGAGAACTGTTTTTT. Protein: CASGEGRRELFF. Based on the CDR3 plus reference TRBV2 and TRBJ1-4, the full variable domain is EPEVTQTPSHQVTQMGQEVILRCVPISNHLYFYWYRQILGQKVEFLVSFYNNEISEKSEIFDDQFSVERPDGSNFTLKIRSTKLEDSAMYFCASGEGRRELFFGSGTQLSVL.

The J gene is TRBJ1-6, the V gene TRBV7-9; D not certain. Germline values: CDR1 SEHNR, CDR2 FQNEAQ (reference sequence). The germline V and J ends were trimmed by 5 bases and 10 bases, with 18 bases remaining between them. This CDR3 spans 15 amino acids. CDR3: CASSPAGGTWSPLHF. CDR3 DNA: TGTGCCAGCAGCCCAGCTGGAGGCACATGGTCACCCCTCCACTTT.

In its sample, this clone was seen once. The chain is built from TRBV5-1 and TRBJ2-3; the D gene is possibly TRBD2 (5 bases). The CDR3 is 15 residues long. V lost 5 bases and J lost 2, with 15 bases in between. The germline CDR1 and CDR2 sequences are SGHRS and YFSETQ. The CDR3 DNA follows: TGCGCCAGCAGTCCTAGAGGGCTACTCACAGATACGCAGTATTTT. It is translated as CASSPRGLLTDTQYF.

This chain connects TRBV5-1 to TRBJ1-1; D unresolved. The CDR3 length is 14 residues. Per the germline V gene, CDR1 is SGHRS and CDR2 is YFSETQ. V was clipped by 6 bases and J by 2 bases, with 14 bases between them. The CDR3: CASTPQTPNTEAFF. For the CDR3, the DNA is TGCGCCAGCACTCCCCAGACTCCAAACACTGAAGCTTTCTTT.

V and J are TRBV7-2 and TRBJ2-5; 7 nucleotides align to TRBD2. V was pared by 5 bases and J by 3 bases, with 9 bases of the junction left unmatched. There are 15 residues in the CDR3. From germline, CDR1 is SGHTA and CDR2 FQGNSA. The CDR3 protein is CASSHGGRMEETQYF. In nucleotides, the CDR3 is TGTGCCAGCAGCCACGGGGGGAGAATGGAAGAGACCCAGTACTTC.

The chain combines TRBV29-1 with TRBJ1-1; 8 bases line up with TRBD1. CDR3 length: 17 amino acids. Germline V gene lookup returns CDR1 SQVTM and CDR2 ANQGSEA. The CDR3 nucleotides read TGCAGTTTCCAGGGGGCAGGGTTCTCGGGAAGGAACACTGAAGCTTTCTTT. It translates to CSFQGAGFSGRNTEAFF.

The chain couples TRBV9 to TRBJ2-3; D unclear. From germline, CDR1 is SGDLS and CDR2 YYNGEE. V lost 5 bases, J lost 6 bases, and 13 bases lay in between. This CDR3 contains 13 residues. The CDR3 spells CASRFSGEDTQYF. The CDR3, as DNA: TGTGCCAGCAGATTCTCCGGAGAGGATACGCAGTATTTT.

V gene TRBV27 combines with J gene TRBJ1-4, with no clear D. The V and J ends lost 10 bases and 2 bases respectively, with 20 bases between them. Germline assignment: CDR1 MNHEY and CDR2 SMNVEV (reference sequence). The CDR3 is 16 residues long. The CDR3 spells CATRPSAGFTNEKLFF. The CDR3 DNA sequence: TGTGCCACCAGACCCTCCGCGGGTTTCACTAATGAAAAACTGTTTTTT.

The V and J genes are TRBV7-2 and TRBJ2-6; 11 bases line up with TRBD2. This CDR3 has 17 amino acids. J was trimmed by 4 bases and V by 5 bases; bases with no gene match: 7. Germline loops: CDR1 SGHTA, CDR2 FQGNSA. The CDR3 is CASSPTSGRSGANVLTF. The CDR3 DNA reads TGTGCCAGCAGCCCAACTAGCGGGAGATCCGGGGCCAACGTCCTGACTTTC.

This clone was seen more than once but under ten times. This chain uses TRBV3-1 (or the pseudogene TRBV3-2) with TRBJ1-2, with D tentatively TRBD1 (6 bases). The CDR3 contains 15 residues. The ends were cut back, 3 bases at V and 7 bases at J, with 18 bases in the middle. CDR1 and CDR2 (germline): LGHDT, YNNKEL (reference sequence). This chain's CDR3 is CASSHQTGNAGGYTF. CDR3 coding DNA: TGTGCCAGCAGCCACCAGACAGGCAACGCCGGTGGCTACACCTTC.

In DNA form, the CDR3 reads TGTGCCAGCTCACCAACTACTAGCGGGGGGGTCACAGATACGCAGTATTTT. Translation: CASSPTTSGGVTDTQYF. This rearrangement joins TRBV18 to TRBJ2-3; 13 nucleotides agree with TRBD2. Trimming removed 2 bases from V and 2 bases from J; junction bases left unmatched: 4. Germline V gene lookup returns CDR1 KGHSH and CDR2 LQKENI. There are 17 residues in the CDR3. The variable domain in full, completed from reference TRBV18 and TRBJ2-3, reads NAGVMQNPRHLVRRRGQEARLRCSPMKGHSHVYWYRQLPEEGLKFMVYLQKENIIDESGMPKERFSAEFPKEGPSILRIQQVVRGDSAAYFCASSPTTSGGVTDTQYFGPGTRLTVL.

CDR3: CASSYSSTGGEKLFF. CDR3 nucleotides: TGTGCCAGCAGTTACTCCTCCACAGGGGGAGAAAAACTGTTTTTT. V and J are TRBV6-6 and TRBJ1-4; 8 nucleotides agree with TRBD1. Trimming took 0 bases from V and 8 from J; bases not matched to a gene: 5. The CDR3 contains 15 residues. Germline V gene lookup returns CDR1 MNHNY and CDR2 SVGAGI (reference sequence).

The rearrangement uses TRBV9 and TRBJ2-4; D perhaps matches TRBD2 (5 bases). Germline CDR1 reads SGDLS; CDR2 reads YYNGEE. The CDR3 contains 13 residues. V was shortened by 0 bases and J by 6 bases, with 7 bases between the two germline ends. CDR3 amino acids: CASSVGAGNIQYF. CDR3 bases: TGTGCCAGCAGCGTAGGGGCGGGAAACATTCAGTACTTC.

The rearrangement joins TRBV7-8 to TRBJ2-7; 10 nucleotides line up with TRBD1. Germline assignment: CDR1 SGHVS and CDR2 FQNEAQ. V was pared by 5 bases and J by 3 bases, with 1 base of the junction left unmatched. CDR3 length: 13 residues. The CDR3 here is CASSRDRGYEQYF. As DNA, the CDR3 is TGTGCCAGCAGCCGGGACAGGGGCTACGAGCAGTACTTC.

This chain connects TRBV3-1 (or the pseudogene TRBV3-2) to TRBJ2-7, with D uncertain. CDR1 is LGHDT and CDR2 is YNNKEL in the germline V gene (reference sequence). V was clipped by 0 bases and J by 0 bases, with 6 bases between them. This CDR3 has 14 residues. The CDR3 region is CASSQDTGSYEQYF. The CDR3 region has the DNA TGTGCCAGCAGCCAAGATACGGGCTCCTACGAGCAGTACTTC.

The CDR3 sequence is CATGSPGTDYGYTF. The CDR3 nucleotides read TGTGCCACCGGATCCCCCGGGACAGACTATGGCTACACCTTC. The J gene is TRBJ1-2, the V gene TRBV24-1; the match to TRBD1 covers 7 bases. The CDR3 runs to 14 residues. J lost 3 bases, V lost 9 bases, and 9 bases had no gene match. CDR1 and CDR2 from the germline V gene are KGHDR and SFDVKD.

The rearrangement uses TRBV6-6 and TRBJ1-6; no reliable D call. V was pared by 2 bases and J by 12 bases, with 11 bases between. From germline, CDR1 is MNHNY and CDR2 SVGAGI (reference sequence). The CDR3 covers 13 residues. The CDR3 sequence: CASSYGENLPLHF. CDR3 coding DNA: TGTGCCAGCAGTTACGGAGAGAATCTACCCCTCCACTTT.

This clone was detected once. The gene calls are TRBV6-6 and TRBJ1-1; the match to TRBD1 covers 7 bases. J was trimmed by 4 bases and V by 5 bases; bases with no gene match: 10. CDR1 and CDR2 (germline): MNHNY, SVGAGI (reference sequence). The CDR3 consists of 15 residues. The DNA for the CDR3 is TGTGCCAGCAGTGATTGGACAGGCCGGGGCACTGAAGCTTTCTTT. Translation: CASSDWTGRGTEAFF.